This TCR beta chain was captured by sequencing in a study of T cell changes during pregnancy in multiple sclerosis (dated by TCRdb to the late 2010s). Regarding the study in general: The study looked at changes in the T cell repertoire across pregnancy in women with multiple sclerosis.

Trimming removed 4 bases from V and 7 bases from J, leaving 18 bases between the germline ends. CDR1 and CDR2 (SGHNT, YYREEE) derive from the germline V gene (reference sequence). The cysteine opens and the phenylalanine closes a CDR3 of 15 amino acids. Only the CDR3 DNA is retained, 45 bases long and in frame from the first base. The receptor library was made with the immunoSEQ multiplex PCR assay. As stored in TCRdb, this immuneACCESS dataset retains in-frame rearrangements with V and J assigned. A fraction of the clones does not appear; measured against another copy, unresolved V genes explain less than half of the discrepancy, and the remainder lacks a known reason. For this sample there are some 67,000 clones; approximately 90% appear just once. Almost 1.5% of the sample is in the top ten clones. About this clone itself: The antigen it recognizes is unknown. There are no base qualities to consult, and no much larger clone falls within one base.

The sequence joins TRBV5-4 to TRBJ2-1; TRBD1 could be the D gene, as 5 bases match. This TCR derives from a female donor with multiple sclerosis, enrolled in a pregnancy study. This material consisted of peripheral blood, taken after pregnancy. For the CDR3, the sequence is CASSPDRTVGNEQFF. The nucleotide sequence is TGTGCCAGCAGCCCCGACAGAACAGTGGGGAATGAGCAGTTCTTC.